This TCR beta chain was found in a study of cytomegalovirus exposure and HLA in healthy donors. Broader study findings: The study flagged 150 to 200 TCR beta chains as cytomegalovirus-associated. First-cohort TCR clusters were later found to tend to co-occur in the 90 to 150 validation repertoires. Rare sequences made up most TCRs, while some public TCRs were found in many donors. In vitro checks showed that a few CMV-associated chains really do target CMV antigens.

CDR3 size: 13 residues. CDR1 is SGHTA and CDR2 is FQGTGA in the germline V gene. V was cut by 9 bases and J by 8 bases, with 17 bases left in between. Sequencing used immunoSEQ multiplex PCR; TCRdb keeps in-frame clones, though not all of them. Here the sample spans about 110,000 clones, 70% to 90% being singletons. As concerns this clone: The target antigen is unknown.

The sample was PBMCs. The receptor was derived from a woman aged 18-29 years in good health and CMV-seronegative. The J gene is TRBJ2-4, the V gene TRBV7-3; maybe TRBD2 (5 bases). CDR3 bases: TGTGCCAGGGGAGAACCCCCCGGGGACATTCAGTACTTC. As protein: CARGEPPGDIQYF.